A single sample gave rise to the 12 T cell receptor beta chains below, sequenced in a study of blood T cell repertoires in COVID-19 (dated by TCRdb to 2018 to 2021). Libraries were prepared through the immunoSEQ multiplex PCR assay. This is the immuneACCESS table as TCRdb keeps it, with only in-frame sequences that have V and J called. A part of the clones is gone; compared with another copy, unresolved V genes explain less than half, and the rest is unexplained. The sample data list 150,000 to 200,000 clones, and 60% to 80% of these were observed just once. The ten largest clones capture roughly a sixth of the sample. Material: peripheral blood. These receptor sequences come from a man in his 60s with active or convalescent COVID-19.

The table lists this clone with a count of one. This chain uses TRBV15 with TRBJ2-5, with TRBD2 matching over 8 bases. V lost 2 bases and J lost 4; bases outside the gene matches: 9. The CDR3 has 16 residues. The V gene's germline CDR1 is LNHNV and CDR2 YYDKDF (reference sequence). This chain's CDR3 is CATSRTSTSVGETQYF. CDR3 DNA sequence: TGTGCCACCAGCAGAACGTCGACTAGCGTGGGAGAGACCCAGTACTTC.

This clone has a handful of counts. The chain has TRBV5-4 and TRBJ1-1, with a tentative D call TRBD1 (5 bases). The CDR3 extends over 13 amino acids. Trimming pared 4 bases from V and 4 bases from J, leaving 11 bases between. From germline, CDR1 is SGHNT and CDR2 YYREEE (reference sequence). CDR3 residues: CASSKQVGTEAFF. DNA for the CDR3: TGTGCCAGCAGCAAACAGGTGGGCACTGAAGCTTTCTTT.

With regard to this clone: The junction does not match germline at one end; this may be a read error. V is TRBV18 and J is TRBJ1-2, with 8 bases lining up with TRBD1. Per germline, CDR1 KGHSH and CDR2 LQKENI. This CDR3 has 12 residues. The CDR3 here is CASSPLRTGPNF. CDR3 nucleotides: TGTGCCAGCTCACCACTCCGGACAGGGCCAAACTTC. Drawing the rest from reference TRBV18 and TRBJ1-2, the complete variable domain is NAGVMQNPRHLVRRRGQEARLRCSPMKGHSHVYWYRQLPEEGLKFMVYLQKENIIDESGMPKERFSAEFPKEGPSILRIQQVVRGDSAAYFCASSPLRTGPNFGSGTRLTVV.

V and J are TRBV4-3 and TRBJ2-3, with TRBD1 matching over 10 bases. This CDR3 spans 17 amino acids. J was trimmed by 4 bases and V by 0 bases; bases with no gene match: 7. Germline loops: CDR1 LGHNA, CDR2 YSLEER. For the CDR3, the DNA is TGCGCCAGCAGCCAAGACCAGTCAGGGACAGGGGCAGATACGCAGTATTTT. Its translation: CASSQDQSGTGADTQYF.

The chain employs TRBV6-5 and TRBJ2-7, with 8 bases lining up with TRBD1. The CDR3 covers 14 residues. The germline gives CDR1 MNHEY, CDR2 SVGAGI. J lost 5 bases, V lost 0 bases, and 3 bases had no gene match. CDR3 DNA: TGTGCCAGCAGTTACTCGGACAGGGCGCACGAGCAGTACTTC. Translation gives CASSYSDRAHEQYF.

This clone has just one count. The chain recombines TRBV27 with TRBJ2-2; 10 bases are a match to TRBD2. The CDR3 is 19 residues long. Losses at the gene ends were 6 bases for V and 3 bases for J; bases not matched to a gene: 16. Germline V gene lookup returns CDR1 MNHEY and CDR2 SMNVEV (reference sequence). The DNA of the CDR3 is TGTGCCAGCAGCCCCAGAGCTGGGACTAGCGCCCGCTACACCGGGGAGCTGTTTTTT. This encodes CASSPRAGTSARYTGELFF.

V and J are TRBV6-5 and TRBJ2-2; D is ambiguous. The V end lost 5 bases, the J end lost 0 bases, and 7 bases lay between the germline ends. The CDR3 is 14 amino acids. Germline V gene sequence: CDR1 MNHEY, CDR2 SVGAGI. Written as DNA, the CDR3 is TGTGCCAGCAGTCCCCCGGCGAACACCGGGGAGCTGTTTTTT. This translates into CASSPPANTGELFF.

The chain employs TRBV7-9 and TRBJ2-2; 9 bases are shared with TRBD2. There are 19 residues in the CDR3. With 5 bases clipped from V and 0 bases from J, the junction kept 13 bases outside the gene matches. Per germline, CDR1 SEHNR and CDR2 FQNEAQ (reference sequence). The CDR3 DNA sequence: TGTGCCAGCAGCCCCCCGACGGGGCTAGCGGGACCGAACACCGGGGAGCTGTTTTTT. It yields the protein CASSPPTGLAGPNTGELFF. Drawing the rest from reference TRBV7-9 and TRBJ2-2, the complete variable domain is DTGVSQNPRHKITKRGQNVTFRCDPISEHNRLYWYRQTLGQGPEFLTYFQNEAQLEKSRLLSDRFSAERPKGSFSTLEIQRTEQGDSAMYLCASSPPTGLAGPNTGELFFGEGSRLTVL.

This chain links TRBV27 with TRBJ2-7; D remains ambiguous. V was pared by 3 bases and J by 3 bases, with 12 bases between. The germline V gene encodes CDR1 MNHEY and CDR2 SMNVEV (reference sequence). CDR3 length: 14 residues. CDR3 DNA sequence: TGTGCCAGCAGTTTTGGAGACGGAGACTACGAGCAGTACTTC. It codes for CASSFGDGDYEQYF.

The chain is built from TRBV2 and TRBJ1-2; no definite D call. The CDR3 is 14 residues long. In germline, CDR1 is SNHLY, CDR2 FYNNEI. V was cut by 8 bases and J by 0 bases, with 13 bases left in between. The CDR3 DNA reads TGTGCCAGCCTTGCCGGGGTAACTAACTATGGCTACACCTTC. It is translated as CASLAGVTNYGYTF.

The chain employs TRBV5-4 and TRBJ2-7, with 8 bases lining up with TRBD2. The V gene end was trimmed by 0 bases and the J gene end by 5 bases; junction bases not matched to a gene: 4. Germline CDR1 is SGHNT and CDR2 is YYREEE (reference sequence). This CDR3 has 14 amino acids. The DNA for the CDR3 is TGTGCCAGCAGCTTGGCCGGGAGGGGCCACGAGCAGTACTTC. It translates to CASSLAGRGHEQYF.

This chain joins TRBV5-5 and TRBJ1-1; the D is unclear. The ends were cut back, 2 bases at V and 1 base at J, with 12 bases in the middle. The V gene's germline CDR1 is SGHKS and CDR2 YYEKEE (reference sequence). The CDR3 is 15 residues long. The CDR3 region has the DNA TGTGCCAGCAGCTTTAGGGCGCGGGGGAACACTGAAGCTTTCTTT. Protein: CASSFRARGNTEAFF.